One and the same sample provided the 30 T cell receptor beta chains below, sequenced in a study of cytomegalovirus exposure and HLA in healthy donors. The protocol was immunoSEQ multiplex PCR, while the TCRdb copy is restricted to in-frame clones and leaves out a portion. Here the sample spans under 200,000 clones, nearly 90% being singletons. The sequenced material came from PBMCs. Receptor source: a woman aged 18 to 35 in good health and CMV-seropositive.

The genes are TRBV5-1 and TRBJ2-7; 9 bases are a match to TRBD1. V was pared by 3 bases and J by 4 bases, with 26 bases of the junction left unmatched. Per the germline V gene, CDR1 is SGHRS and CDR2 is YFSETQ. This CDR3 contains 21 residues. This CDR3 is CASSSISSGTGFLRRGYEQYF. The CDR3 DNA reads TGCGCCAGCAGCTCCATATCGTCCGGGACAGGGTTCTTGCGGAGGGGATACGAGCAGTACTTC.

The gene calls are TRBV18 and TRBJ1-1; no definite D call. V was cut by 2 bases and J by 5 bases, with 15 bases left in between. The CDR3 is 15 residues long. CDR1 and CDR2 (germline): KGHSH, LQKENI. CDR3 DNA: TGTGCCAGCTCACCAAGTAATTTTGGAGCGACTGAAGCTTTCTTT. It translates to CASSPSNFGATEAFF.

The genes are TRBV19 and TRBJ1-1, with a tentative D call TRBD1 (6 bases). Trimming took 9 bases from V and 0 from J, leaving 11 bases between them. This CDR3 spans 13 amino acids. In germline, CDR1 is LNHDA, CDR2 SQIVND (reference sequence). DNA of the CDR3: TGTGCCAGCTTGGACAGACTGAACACTGAAGCTTTCTTT. This codes for CASLDRLNTEAFF.

The chain recombines TRBV5-1 with TRBJ2-7; no firm D call. Germline CDR1 is SGHRS and CDR2 is YFSETQ. V was shortened by 0 bases and J by 1 base, with 2 bases between the two germline ends. The length of the CDR3 is 12 residues. The CDR3 reads CASSLVSYEQYF. DNA of the CDR3: TGCGCCAGCAGCTTGGTATCCTACGAGCAGTACTTC. Variable domain in full (rest from reference TRBV5-1 and TRBJ2-7): KAGVTQTPRYLIKTRGQQVTLSCSPISGHRSVSWYQQTPGQGLQFLFEYFSETQRNKGNFPGRFSGRQFSNSRSEMNVSTLELGDSALYLCASSLVSYEQYFGPGTRLTVT.

The CDR3 sequence: CASRSETGGYEQYF. The CDR3 DNA reads TGTGCCAGCAGAAGCGAGACGGGAGGCTACGAGCAGTACTTC. The chain has TRBV6-5 and TRBJ2-7, with 7 bases fitting TRBD2. The CDR3 has 14 amino acids. J gave up 3 bases and V 6 bases, and 8 bases lay outside the gene matches. Germline V gene sequence: CDR1 MNHEY, CDR2 SVGAGI.

This clone was picked up one time. V is TRBV10-3 and J is TRBJ1-1; a weak D match, TRBD1 (5 bases). Between the trimmed V and J ends, which lost 8 bases and 0 bases, there was a span of 10 bases. Looked up from germline, CDR1 is ENHRY and CDR2 is SYGVKD. This CDR3 contains 13 residues. The CDR3 DNA is TGTGCCATCCATGAGACAGTGAACACTGAAGCTTTCTTT. Translated, it gives CAIHETVNTEAFF.

The genes are TRBV7-9 and TRBJ2-7, with 10 bases fitting TRBD2. The germline V gene has CDR1 SEHNR and CDR2 FQNEAQ (reference sequence). There are 15 residues in the CDR3. V was clipped by 5 bases and J by 7 bases; unmatched bases: 11. As DNA, the CDR3 is TGTGCCAGCAGCCTTTGGACTAGCGGAATTGGGGAGCAGTACTTC. Translating gives CASSLWTSGIGEQYF.

This chain uses TRBV9 with TRBJ1-2; maybe TRBD1 (5 bases). This CDR3 spans 14 amino acids. Germline CDR1 SGDLS, CDR2 YYNGEE. With 0 bases removed from V and 3 bases from J, the gap between germline ends came to 9 bases. DNA of the CDR3: TGTGCCAGCAGCGTAGGGGGCTTTTACTATGGCTACACCTTC. Its translation is CASSVGGFYYGYTF.

The gene calls are TRBV30 and TRBJ1-5; D is perhaps TRBD1 (6 bases). With 5 bases removed from V and 3 bases from J, the gap between germline ends came to 11 bases. This CDR3 is built from 13 residues. CDR1 and CDR2 from the germline V gene are GTSNPN and SVGIG (reference sequence). The CDR3 DNA follows: TGTGCCTGGCAACAGGGAAACAATCAGCCCCAGCATTTT. Translation gives CAWQQGNNQPQHF.

This clone was counted many times. The rearrangement uses TRBV4-2 and TRBJ2-3, with 9 positions matching TRBD2. The V gene's germline CDR1 is LGHNA and CDR2 YNFKEQ. V lost 5 bases to trimming and J lost 1 base; unmatched junction nucleotides: 7. This CDR3 has 16 amino acids. In nucleotides, the CDR3 is TGTGCCAGCAGCGATCATAGCGGGAGTGGCACAGATACGCAGTATTTT. Translation: CASSDHSGSGTDTQYF.

The genes are TRBV14 and TRBJ1-2; D unclear. Germline loops: CDR1 SGHDN, CDR2 FVKESK. This CDR3 spans 15 amino acids. V shed 1 base and J shed 2 bases, with 11 bases lying between them. CDR3 in DNA: TGTGCCAGCAGCCAAGTGGGCCGTTCGAACTATGGCTACACCTTC. It specifies CASSQVGRSNYGYTF.

This chain links TRBV5-1 with TRBJ2-1, with 14 bases matching TRBD2. CDR1 is SGHRS and CDR2 is YFSETQ in the germline V gene. V was pared by 4 bases and J by 1 base, with 10 bases of the junction left unmatched. The CDR3 totals 19 residues. The CDR3 DNA reads as TGCGCCAGCAGCAAAAGACTAGCGGGAGGGCTATCGTCCTACAATGAGCAGTTCTTC. Translated, it gives CASSKRLAGGLSSYNEQFF.

The rearrangement joins TRBV27 to TRBJ1-5; D is ambiguous. The CDR3 totals 15 residues. V gave up 2 bases and J gave up 0 bases, with 8 bases separating them. Germline V gives CDR1 MNHEY, CDR2 SMNVEV (reference sequence). DNA of the CDR3: TGTGCCAGCAGTTTAACGAGGGATAGCAATCAGCCCCAGCATTTT. Translating gives CASSLTRDSNQPQHF.

This chain uses TRBV6-5 with TRBJ2-1; TRBD1 matches 7 bases. J was trimmed by 4 bases and V by 2 bases; bases with no gene match: 2. Germline V gives CDR1 MNHEY, CDR2 SVGAGI. This CDR3 comprises 14 residues. CDR3 amino acids: CASSYGTDYNEQFF. The CDR3 DNA follows: TGTGCCAGCAGTTACGGGACAGATTACAATGAGCAGTTCTTC.

This chain uses TRBV30 with TRBJ1-4; 11 bases line up with TRBD1. CDR1 is GTSNPN, CDR2 SVGIG, per germline (reference sequence). The CDR3 spans 15 residues. V trimming: 6 bases; J trimming: 11 bases; junction bases outside the gene matches: 14. The CDR3 DNA is TGTGCCTGCCTCGTTCGGGACAGGGGGACGGAGAAACTGTTTTTT. Translated: CACLVRDRGTEKLFF.

The chain links TRBV19 to TRBJ2-1; D is unclear. Germline-derived CDR1 and CDR2 are LNHDA and SQIVND (reference sequence). Deletions cut 11 bases from V and 8 bases from J, with 13 bases between. The CDR3 runs to 11 residues. CDR3 region: CAWRRSDEQFF. The CDR3 bases are TGTGCCTGGCGCAGGTCGGATGAGCAGTTCTTC.

The chain joins TRBV9 to TRBJ2-3; 10 bases are a match to TRBD2. Germline CDR1 reads SGDLS; CDR2 reads YYNGEE. J lost 0 bases, V lost 4 bases, and 5 bases had no gene match. The CDR3 has 16 residues. CDR3 DNA sequence: TGTGCCAGCAGCCCACGGACTAGCGGAAGCACAGATACGCAGTATTTT. Translation gives CASSPRTSGSTDTQYF.

The J gene is TRBJ2-2, the V gene TRBV11-1, with 12 bases lining up with TRBD2. The CDR3 length is 16 residues. Trimming cost V 2 bases and J 3 bases; bases outside gene matches: 1. Per germline, CDR1 SGHAT and CDR2 FQDESV (reference sequence). This chain's CDR3 is CASSLLAGGHTGELFF. CDR3 nucleotides: TGTGCCAGCAGCTTACTAGCGGGAGGGCACACCGGGGAGCTGTTTTTT.

The chain's CDR3 is CASSPRSTGYYNEQFF. CDR3 DNA sequence: TGTGCCAGCTCACCACGGTCGACGGGTTACTACAATGAGCAGTTCTTC. This chain connects TRBV18 to TRBJ2-1; D remains unclear. V dropped 1 base and J dropped 3 bases, with 13 bases sitting between them. CDR3 length: 16 amino acids. Germline V gene sequence: CDR1 KGHSH, CDR2 LQKENI.

The chain couples TRBV29-1 to TRBJ2-7; D is perhaps TRBD1 (6 bases). Trimming took 4 bases from V and 1 from J, leaving 11 bases between them. The CDR3 has 13 residues. Germline values: CDR1 SQVTM, CDR2 ANQGSEA. In DNA, the CDR3 is TGCAGCGTTGTGACAGGAAGATCCTACGAGCAGTACTTC. This gives the protein CSVVTGRSYEQYF.

The chain carries TRBV5-6 and TRBJ2-6; D unresolved. Trimming removed 2 bases at V and 0 bases at J, with 15 bases between. Germline values: CDR1 SGHDT, CDR2 YYEEEE. CDR3 length: 18 residues. This CDR3 reads CASSFFSAASSGANVLTF. In DNA, the CDR3 is TGTGCCAGCAGCTTTTTCAGCGCTGCGAGCTCTGGGGCCAACGTCCTGACTTTC.

This clone was recorded only once. The rearrangement uses TRBV4-1 and TRBJ1-2; 8 nucleotides line up with TRBD1. After removal of 3 bases from V and 4 bases from J, the junction contained 10 bases not matched to a gene. The CDR3 runs 16 residues. Per the germline V gene, CDR1 is MGHRA and CDR2 is YSYEKL. CDR3 DNA: TGCGCCAGCAGCCACCGACCGCAGCAGGGGGCCTATGGCTACACCTTC. Its translation is CASSHRPQQGAYGYTF.

This chain joins TRBV2 and TRBJ1-2, with TRBD1 identical over 9 bases. Unmatched junction bases numbered 0, after V lost 4 bases and J lost 0 bases. This CDR3 region has 14 residues. Germline CDR1 is SNHLY and CDR2 is FYNNEI. The CDR3 protein is CASSGQGANYGYTF. CDR3 DNA: TGTGCCAGCAGTGGACAGGGGGCTAACTATGGCTACACCTTC.

The J gene is TRBJ2-7, the V gene TRBV7-8, with a weak D call TRBD2 (5 bases). V gave up 4 bases and J gave up 3 bases, with 7 bases separating them. This CDR3 has 12 amino acids. CDR1 is SGHVS and CDR2 is FQNEAQ in the germline V gene. The CDR3 region is CASSYRDYEQYF. The CDR3 region has the DNA TGTGCCAGCAGCTACCGGGACTACGAGCAGTACTTC.

The chain joins TRBV11-2 to TRBJ2-5; 9 bases are a match to TRBD2. From germline, CDR1 is SGHAT and CDR2 FQNNGV. V was pared by 6 bases and J by 3 bases, with 5 bases of the junction left unmatched. This CDR3 comprises 14 residues. The DNA for the CDR3 is TGTGCCAGCAGGCCCCGACTAGCGGAAGAGACCCAGTACTTC. The encoded protein is CASRPRLAEETQYF.

This chain uses TRBV7-8 with TRBJ2-7; perhaps TRBD2 as D (6 bases). Trimming took off 4 bases at V and 3 bases at J, with 25 bases between the two ends. Germline CDR1 SGHVS, CDR2 FQNEAQ. CDR3 size: 18 residues. The chain's CDR3 is CASSWTGPEVAEFYEQYF. The CDR3 DNA is TGTGCCAGCAGCTGGACGGGTCCTGAAGTAGCGGAGTTCTACGAGCAGTACTTC. Complete variable domain (other parts from reference TRBV7-8 and TRBJ2-7): GAGVSQSPRYKVAKRGQDVALRCDPISGHVSLFWYQQALGQGPEFLTYFQNEAQLDKSGLPSDRFFAERPEGSVSTLKIQRTQQEDSAVYLCASSWTGPEVAEFYEQYFGPGTRLTVT.

V usage is TRBV10-2 and J usage is TRBJ2-1; possibly TRBD2 for D (5 bases). V lost 2 bases and J lost 9, with 11 bases in between. Germline V CDR1 and CDR2: WSHSY, SAAADI. The CDR3 is 13 residues long. The chain's CDR3 is CASSEVPAGEQFF. CDR3 nucleotides: TGCGCCAGCAGTGAGGTCCCGGCGGGTGAGCAGTTCTTC.

This chain links TRBV12-5 with TRBJ1-1; D remains unclear. CDR1 is LGHNT and CDR2 is FRNRAP in the germline V gene. This CDR3 has 11 residues. V lost 2 bases and J 9 bases, leaving 7 bases between the germline ends. This chain's CDR3 is CASGLSGKAFF. The CDR3 DNA reads TGTGCTAGTGGTTTGTCCGGGAAAGCTTTCTTT. The whole variable domain, remainder taken from reference TRBV12-5 and TRBJ1-1, is DARVTQTPRHKVTEMGQEVTMRCQPILGHNTVFWYRQTMMQGLELLAYFRNRAPLDDSGMPKDRFSAEMPDATLATLKIQPSEPRDSAVYFCASGLSGKAFFGQGTRLTVV.

The chain uses TRBV5-8 and TRBJ1-1; weak D call: TRBD1 (6 bases). Trimming took off 2 bases at V and 1 base at J, with 9 bases between the two ends. This CDR3 spans 14 amino acids. The germline CDR1 and CDR2 sequences are SGHTS and YDEGEE. The CDR3 region has the DNA TGTGCCAGCAGCTTTGGGACAACGAACACTGAAGCTTTCTTT. Amino acid sequence: CASSFGTTNTEAFF.

The chain combines TRBV18 with TRBJ2-5; TRBD1 aligns across 7 bases. This CDR3 is 15 amino acids long. CDR1 and CDR2 from the germline V gene are KGHSH and LQKENI. V gave up 4 bases and J gave up 1 base; unmatched junction bases: 6. Here the CDR3 DNA reads TGTGCCAGCTCACTAAACCGGGACAGCCAAGAGACCCAGTACTTC. Protein product: CASSLNRDSQETQYF.